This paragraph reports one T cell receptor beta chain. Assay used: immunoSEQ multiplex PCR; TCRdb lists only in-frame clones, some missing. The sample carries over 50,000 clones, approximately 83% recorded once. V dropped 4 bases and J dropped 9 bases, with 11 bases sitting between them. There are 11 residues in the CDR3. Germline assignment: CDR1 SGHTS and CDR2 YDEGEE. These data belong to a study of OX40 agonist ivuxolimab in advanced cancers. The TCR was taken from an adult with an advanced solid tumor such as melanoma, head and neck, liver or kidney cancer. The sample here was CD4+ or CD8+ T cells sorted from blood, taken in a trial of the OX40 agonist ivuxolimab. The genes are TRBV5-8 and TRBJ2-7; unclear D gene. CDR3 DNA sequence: TGTGCCAGCAGCCCGGTACTCGGGCAGTACTTC. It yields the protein CASSPVLGQYF.